This TCR beta chain was obtained from a study of T-cell reconstitution after alpha-beta-depleted transplantation in children. The CDR3 has 13 residues. V was shortened by 5 bases and J by 12 bases, with 20 bases between the two germline ends. The germline gives CDR1 GTSNPN, CDR2 SVGIG (reference sequence). Unique molecular identifiers were used in preparing the TCRbeta library. TCRdb reprocessed the PCR reads via MiXCR and lists one record per CDR3 protein. The sample carries over 150,000 distinct CDR3 sequences, about 6.4% recorded once. Material: PBMCs from the stem cell graft donor, obtained from the stem cell graft. The chain carries TRBV30 and TRBJ2-1; D possibly matches TRBD1 or TRBD2 (5 bases each). This TCR derives from a human donor who donated a stem cell graft to a child with Wiskott-Aldrich syndrome. The CDR3 here is CAWGGDRSRGQFF. In DNA form, the CDR3 reads TGTGCCTGGGGGGGAGATAGGTCCCGGGGGCAGTTCTTC.